This T cell receptor (beta chain) was found in a study of radiotherapy plus CTLA-4 blockade in lung cancer. About the study: Overall, around 20% of patients showed an objective response, while approximately 28% attained disease control.

The method was immunoSEQ multiplex PCR; TCRdb's version includes in-frame clones alone and lacks a portion of them. Of some 100,000 clones in the sample, more than 65% are singletons; the top ten hold 4.5% to 5.5%. Comments on this clone: Its antigen is unidentified.

Whole-study findings and limits: Expansion of tumor-derived TCR clones was observed in blood after radiotherapy plus ipilimumab.

The ends lost 5 bases at V and 1 base at J; junction bases unmatched: 13. Germline V gives CDR1 SGHRS, CDR2 YFSETQ. CDR3 length: 17 residues. This sequence was found in a human donor with non-small cell lung cancer who had a partial response to radiotherapy plus ipilimumab. The chain joins TRBV5-1 to TRBJ1-1; 8 positions match TRBD1. Sequenced here: peripheral blood, sampled from a patient treated with radiotherapy plus ipilimumab. The CDR3 region has the DNA TGCGCCAGCAGTTTCAAAGGACAGGGAGTAAAGAACACTGAAGCTTTCTTT. This encodes CASSFKGQGVKNTEAFF.